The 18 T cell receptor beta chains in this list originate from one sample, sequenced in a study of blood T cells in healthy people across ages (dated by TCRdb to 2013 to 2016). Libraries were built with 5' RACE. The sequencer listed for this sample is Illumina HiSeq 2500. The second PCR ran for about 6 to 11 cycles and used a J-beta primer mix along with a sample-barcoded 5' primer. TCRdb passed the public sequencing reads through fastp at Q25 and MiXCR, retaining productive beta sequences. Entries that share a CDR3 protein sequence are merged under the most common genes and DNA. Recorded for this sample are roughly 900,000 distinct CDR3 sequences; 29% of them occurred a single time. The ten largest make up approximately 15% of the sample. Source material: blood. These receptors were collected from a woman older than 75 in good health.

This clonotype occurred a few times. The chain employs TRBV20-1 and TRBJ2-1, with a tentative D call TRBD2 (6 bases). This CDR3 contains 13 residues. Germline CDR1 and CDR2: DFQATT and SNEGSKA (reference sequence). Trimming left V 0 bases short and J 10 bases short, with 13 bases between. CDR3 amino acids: CSARDWRRGEQFF. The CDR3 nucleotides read TGCAGTGCTAGAGATTGGCGACGGGGGGAGCAGTTCTTC.

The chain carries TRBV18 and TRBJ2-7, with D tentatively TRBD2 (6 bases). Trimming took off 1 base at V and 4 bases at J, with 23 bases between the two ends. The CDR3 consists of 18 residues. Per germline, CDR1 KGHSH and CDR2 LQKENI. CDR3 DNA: TGTGCCAGCTCACCACAAACGTCCGGTCGGGGAGGAGCATACGAGCAGTACTTC. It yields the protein CASSPQTSGRGGAYEQYF.

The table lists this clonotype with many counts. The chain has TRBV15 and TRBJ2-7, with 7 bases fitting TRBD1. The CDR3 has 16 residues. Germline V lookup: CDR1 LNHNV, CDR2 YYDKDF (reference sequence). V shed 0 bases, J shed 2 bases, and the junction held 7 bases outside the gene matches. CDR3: CATSRDREQGAYEQYF. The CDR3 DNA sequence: TGTGCCACCAGCAGAGATAGGGAGCAGGGGGCCTACGAGCAGTACTTC. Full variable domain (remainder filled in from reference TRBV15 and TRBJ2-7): DAMVIQNPRYQVTQFGKPVTLSCSQTLNHNVMYWYQQKSSQAPKLLFHYYDKDFNNEADTPDNFQSRRPNTSFCFLDIRSPGLGDTAMYLCATSRDREQGAYEQYFGPGTRLTVT.

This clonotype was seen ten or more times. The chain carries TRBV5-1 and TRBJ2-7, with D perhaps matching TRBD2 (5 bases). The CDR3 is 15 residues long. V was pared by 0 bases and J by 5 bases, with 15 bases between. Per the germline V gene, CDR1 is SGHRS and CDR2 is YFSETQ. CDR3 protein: CASSLGGPRVDEQYF. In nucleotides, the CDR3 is TGCGCCAGCAGCTTGGGCGGGCCTAGAGTCGACGAGCAGTACTTC.

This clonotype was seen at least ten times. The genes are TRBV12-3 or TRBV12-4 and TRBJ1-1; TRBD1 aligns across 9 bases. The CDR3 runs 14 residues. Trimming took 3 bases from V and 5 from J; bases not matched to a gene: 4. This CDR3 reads CASSFIDRGTEAFF. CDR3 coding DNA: TGTGCCAGCAGTTTTATCGACAGGGGGACTGAAGCTTTCTTT.

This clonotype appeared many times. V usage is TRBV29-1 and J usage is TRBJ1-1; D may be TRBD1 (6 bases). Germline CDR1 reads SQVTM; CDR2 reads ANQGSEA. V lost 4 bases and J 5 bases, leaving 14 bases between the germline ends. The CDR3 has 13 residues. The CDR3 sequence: CSVGRTVRTEAFF. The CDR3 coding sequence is TGCAGCGTTGGAAGGACAGTGAGAACTGAAGCTTTCTTT.

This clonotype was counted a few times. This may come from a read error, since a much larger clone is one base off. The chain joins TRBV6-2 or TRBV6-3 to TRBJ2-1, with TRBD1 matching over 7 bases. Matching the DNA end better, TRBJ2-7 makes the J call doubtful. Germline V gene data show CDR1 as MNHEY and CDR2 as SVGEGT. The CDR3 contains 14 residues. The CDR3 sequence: CASGTRTGYNEQYF. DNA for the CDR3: TGTGCCAGCGGAACCAGGACAGGTTACAATGAGCAGTACTTC.

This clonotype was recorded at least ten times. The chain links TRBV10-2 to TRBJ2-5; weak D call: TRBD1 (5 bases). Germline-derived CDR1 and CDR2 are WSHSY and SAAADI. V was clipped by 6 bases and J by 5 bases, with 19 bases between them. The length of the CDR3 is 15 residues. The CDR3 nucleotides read TGCGCCAGCAGGGAATTCCAGGGTGATCGGGAGACCCAGTACTTC. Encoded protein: CASREFQGDRETQYF.

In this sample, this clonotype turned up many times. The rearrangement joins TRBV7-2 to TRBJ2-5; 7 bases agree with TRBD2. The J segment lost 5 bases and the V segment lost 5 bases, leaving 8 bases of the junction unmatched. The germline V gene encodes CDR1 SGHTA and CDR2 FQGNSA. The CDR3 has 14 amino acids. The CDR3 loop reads CASSLGGNAETQYF. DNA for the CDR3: TGTGCCAGCAGCCTGGGGGGGAACGCTGAGACCCAGTACTTC.

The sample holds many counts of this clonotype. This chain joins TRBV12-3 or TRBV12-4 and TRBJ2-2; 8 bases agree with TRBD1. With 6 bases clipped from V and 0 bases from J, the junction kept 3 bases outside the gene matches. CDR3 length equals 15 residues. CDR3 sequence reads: CASRTQGANTGELFF. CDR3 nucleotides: TGTGCCAGCAGGACACAGGGGGCGAACACCGGGGAGCTGTTTTTT.

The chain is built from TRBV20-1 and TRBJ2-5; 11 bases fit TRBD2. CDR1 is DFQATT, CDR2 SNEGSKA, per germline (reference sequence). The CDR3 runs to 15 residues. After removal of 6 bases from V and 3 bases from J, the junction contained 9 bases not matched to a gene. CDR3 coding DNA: TGCAGTGCCCCGACTAGCGGGGTGATAGAAGAGACCCAGTACTTC. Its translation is CSAPTSGVIEETQYF.

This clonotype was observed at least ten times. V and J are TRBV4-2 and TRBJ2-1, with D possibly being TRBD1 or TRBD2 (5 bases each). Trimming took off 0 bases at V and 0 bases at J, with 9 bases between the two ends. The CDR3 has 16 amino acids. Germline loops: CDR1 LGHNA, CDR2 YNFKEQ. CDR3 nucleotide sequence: TGTGCCAGCAGCCAAGAGTGGGGGAGCTCCTACAATGAGCAGTTCTTC. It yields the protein CASSQEWGSSYNEQFF.

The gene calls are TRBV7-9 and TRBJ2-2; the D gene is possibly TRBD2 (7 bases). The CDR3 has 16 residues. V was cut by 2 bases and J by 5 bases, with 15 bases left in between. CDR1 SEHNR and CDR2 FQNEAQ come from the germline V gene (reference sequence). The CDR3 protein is CASSLSAGASTGELFF. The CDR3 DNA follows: TGTGCCAGCAGCTTAAGCGCGGGGGCAAGTACCGGGGAGCTGTTTTTT.

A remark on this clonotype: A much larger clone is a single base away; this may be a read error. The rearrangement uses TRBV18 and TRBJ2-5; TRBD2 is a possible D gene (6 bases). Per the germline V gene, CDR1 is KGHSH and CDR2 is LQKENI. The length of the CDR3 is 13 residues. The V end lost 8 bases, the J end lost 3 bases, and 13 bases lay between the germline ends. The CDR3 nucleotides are TGTGCCAGCAGGACTATGGGGGAAGAGACCCAGTACTTC. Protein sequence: CASRTMGEETQYF.

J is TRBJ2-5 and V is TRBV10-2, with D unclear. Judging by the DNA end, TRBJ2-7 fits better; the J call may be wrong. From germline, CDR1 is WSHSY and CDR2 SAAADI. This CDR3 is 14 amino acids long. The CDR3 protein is CASSESAHRLEQYF. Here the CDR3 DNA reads TGCGCCAGCAGTGAGTCCGCTCATAGGCTCGAGCAGTACTTC.

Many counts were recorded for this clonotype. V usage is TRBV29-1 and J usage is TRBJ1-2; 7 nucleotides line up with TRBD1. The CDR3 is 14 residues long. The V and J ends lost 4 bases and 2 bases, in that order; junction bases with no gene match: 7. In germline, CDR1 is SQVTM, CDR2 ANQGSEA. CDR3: CSVARDSNNYGYTF. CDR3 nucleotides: TGCAGCGTTGCCCGGGACAGCAACAACTATGGCTACACCTTC. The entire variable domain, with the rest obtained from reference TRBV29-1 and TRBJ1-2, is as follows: SAVISQKPSRDICQRGTSLTIQCQVDSQVTMMFWYRQQPGQSLTLIATANQGSEATYESGFVIDKFPISRPNLTFSTLTVSNMSPEDSSIYLCSVARDSNNYGYTFGSGTRLTVV.

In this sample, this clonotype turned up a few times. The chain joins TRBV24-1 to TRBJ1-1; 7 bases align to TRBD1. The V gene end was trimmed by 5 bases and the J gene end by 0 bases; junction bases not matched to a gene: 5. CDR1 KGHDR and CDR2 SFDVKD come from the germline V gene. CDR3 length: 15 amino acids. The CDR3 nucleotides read TGTGCCACCAGTGGGCCGGGACAGCTGAACACTGAAGCTTTCTTT. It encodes CATSGPGQLNTEAFF.

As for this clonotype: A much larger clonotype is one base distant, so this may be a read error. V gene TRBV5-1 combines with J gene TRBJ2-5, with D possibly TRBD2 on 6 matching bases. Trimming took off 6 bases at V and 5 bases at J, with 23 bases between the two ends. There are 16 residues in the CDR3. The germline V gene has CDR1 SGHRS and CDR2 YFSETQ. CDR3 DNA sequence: TGCGCCAGCAACTACGGGGAGGCCTCCAGGTCGGAGACCCAGTACTTC. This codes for CASNYGEASRSETQYF.